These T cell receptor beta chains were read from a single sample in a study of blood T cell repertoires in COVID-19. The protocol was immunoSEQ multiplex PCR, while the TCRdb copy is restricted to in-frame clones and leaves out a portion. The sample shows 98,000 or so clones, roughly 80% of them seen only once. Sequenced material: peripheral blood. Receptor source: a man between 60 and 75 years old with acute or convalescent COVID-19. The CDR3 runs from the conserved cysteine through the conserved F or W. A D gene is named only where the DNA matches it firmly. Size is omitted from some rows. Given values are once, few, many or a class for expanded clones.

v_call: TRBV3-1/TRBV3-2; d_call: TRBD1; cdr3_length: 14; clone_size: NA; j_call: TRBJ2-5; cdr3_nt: TGTGCCAGCAGCCAATCAGGGGGCGCCGAGACCCAGTACTTC; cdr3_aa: CASSQSGGAETQYF
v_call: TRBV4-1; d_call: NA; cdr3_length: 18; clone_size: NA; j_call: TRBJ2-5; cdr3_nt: TGCGCCAGCAGCCAAGATCCGGGGGGGACAGGGCCGCAAGAGACCCAGTACTTC; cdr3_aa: CASSQDPGGTGPQETQYF
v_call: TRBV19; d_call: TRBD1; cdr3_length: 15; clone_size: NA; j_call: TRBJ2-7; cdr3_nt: TGTGCCAGTAGTTCCCCCGGGACAGGGATGTACGAGCAGTACTTC; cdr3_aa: CASSSPGTGMYEQYF
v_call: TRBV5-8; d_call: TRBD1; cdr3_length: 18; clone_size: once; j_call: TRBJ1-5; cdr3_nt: TGTGCCAGCAGCTTGGCCGGGACAGCGCTTTATAGCAATCAGCCCCAGCATTTT; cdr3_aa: CASSLAGTALYSNQPQHF
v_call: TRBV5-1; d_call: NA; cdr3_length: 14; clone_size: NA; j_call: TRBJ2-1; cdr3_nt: TGCGCCAGCAGCTCCGGCGGGGTCTACAATGAGCAGTTCTTC; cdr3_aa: CASSSGGVYNEQFF
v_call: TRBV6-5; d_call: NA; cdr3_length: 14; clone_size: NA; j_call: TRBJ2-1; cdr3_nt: TGTGCCAGCAGTTACTCAGGAGGGGGCGGTGAGCAGTTCTTC; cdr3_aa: CASSYSGGGGEQFF
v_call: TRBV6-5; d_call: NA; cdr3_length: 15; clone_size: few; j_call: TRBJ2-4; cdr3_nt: TGTGCCAGCAGTTACAGGGGCCAGGCCAAAAACATTCAGTACTTC; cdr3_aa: CASSYRGQAKNIQYF
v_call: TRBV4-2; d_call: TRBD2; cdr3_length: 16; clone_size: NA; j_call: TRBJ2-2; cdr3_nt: TGTGCCAGCAGCGCGGGACCGGGACTAGACACCGGGGAGCTGTTTTTT; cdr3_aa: CASSAGPGLDTGELFF
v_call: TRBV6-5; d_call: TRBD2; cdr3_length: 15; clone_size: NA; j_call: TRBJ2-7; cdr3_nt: TGTGCCAGCAGATTGAAGACTAGCGGATATTACGAGCAGTACTTC; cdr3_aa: CASRLKTSGYYEQYF
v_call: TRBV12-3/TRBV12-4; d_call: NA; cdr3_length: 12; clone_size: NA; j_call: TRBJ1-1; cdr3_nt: TGTGCCAGCAACACCGACAGTCCTGAAGCTTTCTTT; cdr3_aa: CASNTDSPEAFF
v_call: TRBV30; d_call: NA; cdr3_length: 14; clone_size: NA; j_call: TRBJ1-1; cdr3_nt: TGTGCCTGGAGTTCAAGGGGGGGGAGAACTGAAGCTTTCTTT; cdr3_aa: CAWSSRGGRTEAFF
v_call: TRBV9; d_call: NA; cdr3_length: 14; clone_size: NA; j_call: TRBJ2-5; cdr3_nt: TGTGCCAGCAGCGTAGCCGGAGGTGGGGAGACCCAGTACTTC; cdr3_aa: CASSVAGGGETQYF
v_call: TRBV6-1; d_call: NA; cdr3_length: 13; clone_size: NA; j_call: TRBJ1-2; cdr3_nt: TGTGCCAGCAGTGAAGGGCAGGGGAATGGCTACACCTTC; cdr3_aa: CASSEGQGNGYTF
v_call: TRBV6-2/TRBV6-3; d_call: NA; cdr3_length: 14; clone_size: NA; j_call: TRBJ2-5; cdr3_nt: TGTGCCAGCAGTTACGGGGGGTCCCAAGAGACCCAGTACTTC; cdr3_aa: CASSYGGSQETQYF
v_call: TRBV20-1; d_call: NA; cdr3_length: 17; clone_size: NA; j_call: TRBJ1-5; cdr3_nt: TGCAGTGCTAGTCAGGGGAAGGGACAATATAGCAATCAGCCCCAGCATTTT; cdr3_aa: CSASQGKGQYSNQPQHF
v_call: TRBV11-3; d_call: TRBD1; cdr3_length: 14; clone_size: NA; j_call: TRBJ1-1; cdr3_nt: TGTGCCAGCAGCCACAGGGGTTTTAACACTGAAGCTTTCTTT; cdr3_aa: CASSHRGFNTEAFF
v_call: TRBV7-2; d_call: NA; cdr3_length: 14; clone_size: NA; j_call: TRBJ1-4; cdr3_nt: TGTGCCAGCAGCCCCCACGGGTTCGATGAAAAACTGTTTTTT; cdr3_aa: CASSPHGFDEKLFF
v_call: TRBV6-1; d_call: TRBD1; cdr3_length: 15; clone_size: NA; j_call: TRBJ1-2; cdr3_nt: TGTGCCAGCAGTGAAGGGCCAGGGGGTAACTATGGCTACACCTTC; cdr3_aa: CASSEGPGGNYGYTF
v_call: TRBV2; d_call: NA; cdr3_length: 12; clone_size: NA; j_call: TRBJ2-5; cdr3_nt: TGTGCCAGCAGCCTAACCCGGGACAAGGTGTACTTC; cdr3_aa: CASSLTRDKVYF
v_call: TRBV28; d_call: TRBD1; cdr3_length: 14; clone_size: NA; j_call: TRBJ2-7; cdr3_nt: TGTGCCAGTCTCCCCGGGACAGGGGGCGGCGAGCAGTACTTC; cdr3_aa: CASLPGTGGGEQYF
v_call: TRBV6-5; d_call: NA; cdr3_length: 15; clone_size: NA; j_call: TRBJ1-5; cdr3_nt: TGTGCCACCAACGAGGGGGGGTTAGGCAATCAGCCCCAGCATTTT; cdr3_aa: CATNEGGLGNQPQHF
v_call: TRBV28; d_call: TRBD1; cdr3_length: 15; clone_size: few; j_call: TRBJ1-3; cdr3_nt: TGTGCCAGCAGCTTGCTACGGGGACAGGGAAACACCATATATTTT; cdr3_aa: CASSLLRGQGNTIYF
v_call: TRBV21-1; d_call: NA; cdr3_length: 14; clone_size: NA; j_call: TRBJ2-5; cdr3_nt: TGTGCCAGCAGCAAGCCGACAGCCCAAGAGACCCAGTACTTC; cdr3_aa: CASSKPTAQETQYF
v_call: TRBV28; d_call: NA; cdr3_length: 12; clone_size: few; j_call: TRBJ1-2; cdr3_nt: TGTGCCAGCAGACTAGACACCTATGGCTACACCTTC; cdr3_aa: CASRLDTYGYTF
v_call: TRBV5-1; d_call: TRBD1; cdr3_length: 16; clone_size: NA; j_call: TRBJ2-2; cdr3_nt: TGCGCCAGCAGCTTGCTAACACAGGGGCGGGCCGGGGAGCTGTTTTTT; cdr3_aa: CASSLLTQGRAGELFF
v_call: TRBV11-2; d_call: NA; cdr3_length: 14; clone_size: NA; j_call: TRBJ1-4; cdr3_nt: TGTGCCAGCAGCTTAGCGGCCGGAGATGAAAAACTGTTTTTT; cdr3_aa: CASSLAAGDEKLFF
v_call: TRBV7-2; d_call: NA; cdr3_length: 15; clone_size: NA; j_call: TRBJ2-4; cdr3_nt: TGTGCCAGCAGCTTAGGGGCAGGGGTACAAAACATTCAGTACTTC; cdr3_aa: CASSLGAGVQNIQYF
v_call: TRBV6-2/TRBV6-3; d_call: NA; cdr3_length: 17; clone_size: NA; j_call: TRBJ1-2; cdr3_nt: TGTGCCAGCAGTTTGGAGGGGACCTCGGACCTACTCGGAGGCTACACCTTC; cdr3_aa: CASSLEGTSDLLGGYTF
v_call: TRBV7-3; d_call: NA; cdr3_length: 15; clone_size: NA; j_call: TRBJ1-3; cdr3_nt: TGTGCCAGCAGCCCAGCCGGGACACCTGGAAACACCATATATTTT; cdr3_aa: CASSPAGTPGNTIYF
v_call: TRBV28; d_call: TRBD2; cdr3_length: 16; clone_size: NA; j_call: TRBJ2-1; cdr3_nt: TGTGCCAGCAGGTCTAGCGGGAGTAGGTGGTACAATGAGCAGTTCTTC; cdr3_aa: CASRSSGSRWYNEQFF